Detailed here is one T cell receptor beta chain. The data originate from a study of CD4 T cells in relation to SARS-CoV-2 and coronaviruses. The CDR3 totals 13 residues. Deletions cut 8 bases from V and 7 bases from J, with 18 bases between. Germline V gene data show CDR1 as WSHSY and CDR2 as SAAADI. Assay used: immunoSEQ multiplex PCR; TCRdb lists only in-frame clones, some missing. This table has 35,000 to 40,000 clones, approximately 88% appearing once. The sequencing input was memory CD4+ T cells from PBMCs. This TCR was recovered from an adult with COVID-19. This chain connects TRBV10-2 to TRBJ2-7, with D maybe TRBD1 (6 bases). The CDR3 nucleotides are TGCGCCAGCCGGTCCCAGGGGAGAGGAGAGCAGTACTTC. Encoded protein: CASRSQGRGEQYF.